This T cell receptor beta chain was sequenced in a study of cytomegalovirus exposure and HLA in healthy donors. This CDR3 spans 13 amino acids. Trimming removed 6 bases at V and 0 bases at J, with 9 bases between. Germline CDR1 is SQVTM and CDR2 is ANQGSEA. A word on this clone: Its target is unknown.

Measured with immunoSEQ multiplex PCR; TCRdb has only the in-frame clones, and not every one. The table includes about 130,000 clones, 75% to 90% detected once. Whole-study findings and limits: Under in vitro conditions, a few CMV-associated chains were confirmed as specific for CMV antigens. Generally TCR sequences proved uncommon, though certain public TCRs appeared in numerous donors.

The sample taken for sequencing was PBMCs. This chain links TRBV29-1 with TRBJ2-1; D is possibly TRBD1 (6 bases). The source of this sequence is a woman in her late teens or twenties in good health and CMV-seronegative. The CDR3 here is CSVGQRSYNEQFF. The CDR3 DNA follows: TGCAGCGTAGGACAGCGCTCCTACAATGAGCAGTTCTTC.